The sequence of this T cell receptor beta chain was determined in a study of T cells in women clearing cervical HPV infection (dated by TCRdb to about 2018). As for the study more broadly: The cases were fewer than 30 women with histologically confirmed HPV16-related CIN3 or worse, and 2 of these cases were invasive cancers. For cases, a median interval of 149 days, with an interquartile range of about 90 to 210 days, was observed between lesion detection and blood sampling. The parent cohort enrolled about 10,000 women aged 18 or older in Guanacaste, Costa Rica, in 1993 to 1994 and followed the women for around seven years. Since HLA typing was available for only a few women, HLA type could not be ruled out as a confounder. Median age was about 30 years in cases versus approximately 37 in controls, and baseline characteristics did not differ significantly. The controls were about 25 women whose single incident HPV16 infection cleared within 12 months with no development of precancer or cancer. Case blood was taken at the visit when the lesion was first identified, whereas control blood was taken when infection was no longer detected. As quality controls, five blinded duplicates were added to each group, bringing the total to about 60 samples made up of some 50 participants and around 10 replicates. Cases were matched to controls by age within five years and by the year the sample was collected. An exploratory proof-of-principle case-control study, nested within the Guanacaste HPV Natural History Study in Costa Rica, was conducted to compare TCR repertoires across cervical HPV16 outcomes. Overall study outcomes, separate from this receptor: CIN3+ cases had significantly higher TCR repertoire richness than controls across sequencing depths, but evenness did not differ between the groups. Because T-cell numbers per sample were unknown, differences in richness could reflect varying T-cell content rather than repertoire biology. Because of the cross-sectional design, the study could not determine whether the associations came before infection or resulted from infection, and neither effector/memory subsets nor HPV-specific T cells were isolated. TRBV6-7 relative abundance was lower in cases than in controls (approximately 0.11% versus 0.16%; Bonferroni P = 0.0008). Cases were distinguished from controls with an estimated AUC of roughly 0.82 by random forest classifiers combining richness and V gene abundances.

Every participant had a single incident cervical HPV16 infection, and prevalent HPV16 infections were excluded. Cervical HPV DNA was detected with MY09/MY11 PCR, and genotyping was done with dot-blot hybridization. Under 17 mL of heparinized blood was centrifuged, after which the buffy coat was aliquoted, frozen at -30 degrees C, and then stored at -80 degrees C. Genomic DNA was extracted from buffy coat specimens using QIAGEN kits. Concerning this clone itself: Its cognate antigen has yet to be identified. The sequenced fragment ends 3 residues before the CDR3 boundary, so the rest is inferred from the germline J gene.

Using the immunoSEQ assay, multiplex PCR amplified TCR beta CDR3 regions from an average of approximately 1,300 ng of genomic DNA per sample. Primer bias was corrected in the assay by using a complete synthetic TCR repertoire to establish an amplification baseline. Amplicons were sequenced on the Illumina platform. The paper's data handling went like this. Sequences were error-corrected by clustering with frequency ratios and a modified nearest-neighbor algorithm, then analyzed in the immunoSEQ Analyzer with IMGT gene definitions. At each rarefaction depth, TCR richness and evenness were averaged across 20 rarefaction repeats, and any sample with fewer sequences than the depth was left out. V, D and J gene relative abundances were compared between groups with Wilcoxon rank sum tests, applying FDR correction. Blinded duplicates gave an intraclass correlation of 95.6% for TCR richness and an average of around 83% across 66 gene segments. TCRdb retrieved this table from immuneACCESS and kept in-frame rearrangements only. Not all clones are present; in checked studies, unresolved V genes account for under half, and no reason is known for the remainder. V and J calls and clone size are copied from that table; D and trimming were computed from the DNA. The sample table holds 45,000 to 55,000 clones. Of the sample, 1.5% to 2% is held by the ten largest clones.

For CDR1 and CDR2, the germline V gene (reference sequence) lists LNHDA and SQIVND. V is cut back by 6 bases and J by 7 bases, with 11 bases in the junction unmatched. The CDR3, from cysteine to phenylalanine, totals 18 residues. The CDR3 was read in part: 45 bases, with the frame set at base 1. Sequenced material: blood buffy coat. The clonotype was recovered from a woman between 18 and 70 years old with a cervical HPV16 infection that either progressed to CIN3+ or cleared (not recorded which). The V and J genes are TRBV19 and TRBJ2-2; the central 16 bases match TRBD2. The CDR3 has the sequence CASRTGTSGRVYGGELFF. The DNA read from the CDR3 is TGTGCCAGTAGAACCGGGACTAGCGGGAGGGTTTATGGCGGGGAG.